Reported below is one T cell receptor (beta chain). The data were produced by immunoSEQ multiplex PCR, yet TCRdb's version contains in-frame clones alone and is incomplete. The sample holds approximately 300,000 clones, 88% seen once. CDR1 is WSHSY and CDR2 is SAAADI in the germline V gene. Losses at the gene ends were 2 bases for V and 10 bases for J; bases not matched to a gene: 8. This CDR3 spans 15 amino acids. This specimen belongs to a study of blood T cell repertoires in COVID-19. In the study overall: COVID-19 samples from acute and convalescent phases originated in the United States, Italy and Spain. PBMCs, B-cell-depleted T cells, or T cells provided the cDNA or gDNA that made up the material.

The sequence was obtained from a woman between 50 and 59 years old with active or convalescent COVID-19. The rearrangement joins TRBV10-2 to TRBJ1-6; 7 nucleotides match TRBD1. The specimen sequenced was peripheral blood. CDR3 amino acids: CASSEVGQQSSPLHF. The CDR3 DNA reads as TGCGCCAGCAGTGAGGTGGGACAGCAATCATCACCCCTCCACTTT.